There are a few counts of the clone carrying this T cell receptor (beta chain). Its target is not known. TCRdb re-called the 5' RACE reads through MiXCR, storing one row per CDR3 protein. The data show some 290,000 distinct CDR3 sequences, about a sixth seen once. The sample comes from a study of T-cell memory formation after mild COVID-19. Regarding the study as a whole: Certain responding clones were present in pre-infection memory, suggesting participation of cross-reactive memory. Whereas later expanders leaned CD4+, clones contracting day 15 to 85 showed a balanced CD4/CD8 makeup. Contracting CD4+ clones lay largely in CM and EM, with CD8+ ones residing in EMRA.

Germline CDR1 and CDR2: SGHAT and FQNNGV. The CDR3 is made up of 14 amino acids. With 4 bases clipped from V and 4 bases from J, the junction kept 1 base outside the gene matches. Input material: PBMCs or a T cell subset sorted from them (not recorded which). V usage is TRBV11-2 and J usage is TRBJ2-4, with 10 bases fitting TRBD1. The TCR originated in a man aged 18 to 29 who had mild COVID-19 (a few samples of this study predate the infection). Cell type and time point are not known. The CDR3, as DNA: TGTGCCAGCAGCTGGACAGGGGGAAAAAACATTCAGTACTTC. Translating it yields CASSWTGGKNIQYF.